This T cell receptor beta chain was retrieved from a study of cytomegalovirus exposure and HLA in healthy donors. Germline values: CDR1 SQVTM, CDR2 ANQGSEA. The CDR3 extends over 15 amino acids. Trimming took 0 bases from V and 2 from J, leaving 12 bases between them. It was with 60 Vbeta and 13 Jbeta primers that the PCR ran. Sequencing used immunoSEQ multiplex PCR; TCRdb keeps in-frame clones, though not all of them. This table holds roughly 120,000 clones, 80% found once. Notes on the study in general: Cytomegalovirus association was listed for about 160 TCR beta chains. HLA allele associations emerged for roughly 17,000 TCR beta sequences in a later analysis, at 0.05 false discovery rate.

This clone was seen a single time. Its specificity is not known. This TCR was sampled from a male donor in good health and CMV-seronegative. V and J are TRBV29-1 and TRBJ2-3; D unclear. The sequenced sample was PBMCs. The CDR3 loop is CSVEEMAKTTDTQYF. The CDR3 DNA is TGCAGCGTTGAAGAGATGGCCAAAACCACAGATACGCAGTATTTT.